These 21 T cell receptor beta chains share one sample of origin, sequenced in a study of cytomegalovirus exposure and HLA in healthy donors. The study ran its PCR with 60 Vbeta and 13 Jbeta primers. The protocol was immunoSEQ multiplex PCR, while the TCRdb copy is restricted to in-frame clones and leaves out a portion. The top ten clones hold 2% to 3% of a sample with 100,000 to 150,000 clones, around 84% of them seen once. Sequencing was carried out using PBMCs. The origin of the receptors is a man aged 45-65 years in good health and CMV-seronegative.

The chain recombines TRBV2 with TRBJ2-3, with D unclear. The CDR3 runs to 14 residues. CDR1 and CDR2 from the germline V gene are SNHLY and FYNNEI. The V end was cut by 1 base, the J end by 8 bases, with 13 bases between. The CDR3 bases are TGTGCCAGCAGTGAAGTCGATACAAGTCGTACGCAGTATTTT. Translation: CASSEVDTSRTQYF.

The V and J genes are TRBV5-8 and TRBJ1-1; D ambiguous. There are 13 residues in the CDR3. Germline loops: CDR1 SGHTS, CDR2 YDEGEE. V dropped 3 bases and J dropped 4 bases, with 10 bases sitting between them. DNA of the CDR3: TGTGCCAGCAGCTCCGTCCTCGGCACTGAAGCTTTCTTT. This gives the protein CASSSVLGTEAFF. Based on the CDR3 plus reference TRBV5-8 and TRBJ1-1, the full variable domain is EAGVTQSPTHLIKTRGQQATLRCSPISGHTSVYWYQQALGLGLQFLLWYDEGEERNRGNFPPRFSGRQFPNYSSELNVNALELEDSALYLCASSSVLGTEAFFGQGTRLTVV.

The V call is TRBV7-9, the J call TRBJ2-1; 10 nucleotides match TRBD2. From germline, CDR1 is SEHNR and CDR2 FQNEAQ (reference sequence). V lost 5 bases, J lost 10 bases, and 14 bases stayed unmatched. The length of the CDR3 is 16 residues. The CDR3 spells CASSPARAGGLVEQFF. CDR3 DNA: TGTGCCAGCAGCCCAGCGAGAGCGGGGGGGCTCGTGGAGCAGTTCTTC.

J is TRBJ1-1 and V is TRBV15; 8 positions match TRBD1. This CDR3 region has 14 residues. The trim removed 0 bases at V and 6 bases at J, leaving 3 bases unmatched. Per the germline V gene, CDR1 is LNHNV and CDR2 is YYDKDF (reference sequence). The DNA of the CDR3 is TGTGCCACCAGCAGAGACGACAGGGGCCCTGAAGCTTTCTTT. Translation: CATSRDDRGPEAFF.

The V call is TRBV4-1, the J call TRBJ2-7, with 7 bases aligning to TRBD1. The CDR3 consists of 15 residues. After removal of 4 bases from V and 5 bases from J, the junction contained 11 bases not matched to a gene. CDR1 MGHRA and CDR2 YSYEKL come from the germline V gene. The CDR3 DNA reads as TGCGCCAGCAGCCCAGGCAGGGGGTCAGGGGACGAGCAGTACTTC. Protein product: CASSPGRGSGDEQYF.

The chain combines TRBV6-5 with TRBJ1-1; 8 bases agree with TRBD1. J lost 4 bases, V lost 6 bases, and 7 bases had no gene match. Germline CDR1 is MNHEY and CDR2 is SVGAGI. CDR3 length equals 14 residues. Here the CDR3 reads CASRADRASTEAFF. The DNA of the CDR3 is TGTGCCAGCAGAGCGGACAGGGCGAGCACTGAAGCTTTCTTT.

The chain has TRBV27 and TRBJ2-3; perhaps TRBD1 as D (6 bases). This CDR3 region has 18 residues. The V end was cut by 5 bases, the J end by 2 bases, with 23 bases between. Per the germline V gene, CDR1 is MNHEY and CDR2 is SMNVEV (reference sequence). CDR3 sequence (DNA): TGTGCCAGCAGTGGGGATAAAACCGGGACAAATCCCACAGATACGCAGTATTTT. Translating gives CASSGDKTGTNPTDTQYF.

The chain joins TRBV5-6 to TRBJ2-7; perhaps TRBD1 as D (5 bases). Germline CDR1 and CDR2: SGHDT and YYEEEE. V lost 0 bases, J lost 4 bases, and 14 bases lay in between. CDR3 size: 15 residues. CDR3 in amino acids: CASSLGGHKGYEQYF. DNA for the CDR3: TGTGCCAGCAGCTTGGGAGGACATAAGGGGTACGAGCAGTACTTC. The full variable domain, rest sourced from reference TRBV5-6 and TRBJ2-7, is DAGVTQSPTHLIKTRGQQVTLRCSPKSGHDTVSWYQQALGQGPQFIFQYYEEEERQRGNFPDRFSGHQFPNYSSELNVNALLLGDSALYLCASSLGGHKGYEQYFGPGTRLTVT.

This rearrangement joins TRBV20-1 to TRBJ1-1; possibly TRBD1 for D (6 bases). Germline lookup yields CDR1 DFQATT and CDR2 SNEGSKA (reference sequence). V was clipped by 6 bases and J by 6 bases, with 11 bases between them. This CDR3 is built from 11 residues. The CDR3 loop reads CSAARGPEAFF. CDR3 in DNA: TGCAGTGCGGCCAGGGGACCTGAAGCTTTCTTT.

The CDR3 sequence: CASSVNSLNGYTF. DNA for the CDR3: TGCGCCAGCAGCGTGAACTCCCTTAATGGCTACACCTTC. The chain links TRBV5-1 to TRBJ1-2; D gene uncertain. V lost 4 bases and J lost 6, with 13 bases in between. CDR3 length equals 13 residues. Germline CDR1 SGHRS, CDR2 YFSETQ.

Here the CDR3 reads CASSMAFNGGQPQHF. In nucleotides, the CDR3 is TGTGCCAGTAGTATGGCGTTTAATGGCGGTCAGCCCCAGCATTTT. The chain links TRBV19 to TRBJ1-5; D call uncertain. This CDR3 is built from 15 residues. Trimming took 3 bases from V and 6 from J, leaving 15 bases between them. Germline-derived CDR1 and CDR2 are LNHDA and SQIVND (reference sequence).

V and J are TRBV25-1 and TRBJ1-5; the D gene is possibly TRBD1 (5 bases). The V gene's germline CDR1 is MGHDK and CDR2 SYGVNS. Between the trimmed V and J ends, which lost 1 base and 3 bases, there was a span of 7 bases. The CDR3 consists of 14 residues. DNA of the CDR3: TGTGCCAGCAGTGAATCGGGGGTCAATCAGCCCCAGCATTTT. It is translated as CASSESGVNQPQHF. The full variable domain, its missing parts supplied by reference TRBV25-1 and TRBJ1-5, is EADIYQTPRYLVIGTGKKITLECSQTMGHDKMYWYQQDPGMELHLIHYSYGVNSTEKGDLSSESTVSRIRTEHFPLTLESARPSHTSQYLCASSESGVNQPQHFGDGTRLSIL.

The chain employs TRBV7-8 and TRBJ1-2, with 9 positions matching TRBD1. V lost 5 bases and J lost 1; bases outside the gene matches: 5. Germline V lookup: CDR1 SGHVS, CDR2 FQNEAQ. This CDR3 comprises 15 residues. The CDR3 sequence: CASSPQGQGNYGYTF. The CDR3 DNA reads TGTGCCAGCAGCCCGCAGGGACAGGGTAACTATGGCTACACCTTC. The full variable domain, in which reference TRBV7-8 and TRBJ1-2 provide the parts outside the CDR3, is GAGVSQSPRYKVAKRGQDVALRCDPISGHVSLFWYQQALGQGPEFLTYFQNEAQLDKSGLPSDRFFAERPEGSVSTLKIQRTQQEDSAVYLCASSPQGQGNYGYTFGSGTRLTVV.

J is TRBJ1-1 and V is TRBV10-3; D is possibly TRBD1 (6 bases). The ends were cut back, 7 bases at V and 6 bases at J, with 15 bases in the middle. Per the germline V gene, CDR1 is ENHRY and CDR2 is SYGVKD. The CDR3 is 13 residues long. The CDR3 here is CAIKYRVGAEAFF. CDR3 nucleotide sequence: TGTGCCATCAAGTACAGGGTAGGGGCTGAAGCTTTCTTT.

The rearrangement uses TRBV5-1 and TRBJ2-3; D is unclear. V lost 0 bases and J 4 bases, leaving 6 bases between the germline ends. Germline CDR1 and CDR2: SGHRS and YFSETQ. The CDR3 runs to 13 residues. In nucleotides, the CDR3 is TGCGCCAGCAGCTTGGGCGAGGCAGATACGCAGTATTTT. Translating it yields CASSLGEADTQYF.

This rearrangement joins TRBV6-1 to TRBJ2-5, with 7 bases lining up with TRBD2. The germline V gene has CDR1 MNHNS and CDR2 SASEGT. The trim removed 2 bases at V and 5 bases at J, leaving 5 bases unmatched. This CDR3 is built from 14 residues. The CDR3 spells CASSELRGSETQYF. The CDR3 DNA follows: TGTGCCAGCAGTGAACTGCGGGGGTCTGAGACCCAGTACTTC.

V usage is TRBV5-8 and J usage is TRBJ2-7; D may be TRBD2 (7 bases). The CDR3 is 14 amino acids. The ends were cut back, 2 bases at V and 5 bases at J, with 14 bases in the middle. Germline CDR1 reads SGHTS; CDR2 reads YDEGEE. CDR3 nucleotide sequence: TGTGCCAGCAGCTTATCGGGGGGCAGGGACGAGCAGTACTTC. Translated: CASSLSGGRDEQYF.

This clone came up once. This chain uses TRBV5-1 with TRBJ1-2; tentative D call: TRBD1 (6 bases). Trimming cost V 0 bases and J 2 bases, with 11 bases left between them. The CDR3 has 15 amino acids. Germline CDR1 SGHRS, CDR2 YFSETQ. CDR3 loop: CASSLGSGANYGYTF. CDR3 nucleotide sequence: TGCGCCAGCAGCTTGGGGTCAGGGGCAAACTATGGCTACACCTTC.

This chain links TRBV9 with TRBJ2-1; 13 bases agree with TRBD2. The CDR3 spans 17 residues. Looked up from germline, CDR1 is SGDLS and CDR2 is YYNGEE. Trimming took 0 bases from V and 4 from J; bases not matched to a gene: 4. The CDR3 nucleotides are TGTGCCAGCAGCGTAGTGGGGGGACTAGCGGGGTACAATGAGCAGTTCTTC. Translated, it gives CASSVVGGLAGYNEQFF.

The chain couples TRBV4-1 to TRBJ1-6; D is uncertain. The germline gives CDR1 MGHRA, CDR2 YSYEKL. This CDR3 is 17 amino acids long. Trimming took 0 bases from V and 2 from J, leaving 11 bases between them. CDR3 amino acids: CASSQEELVTYNSPLHF. The CDR3 nucleotides are TGCGCCAGCAGCCAAGAAGAGTTGGTGACCTATAATTCACCCCTCCACTTT.

This sequence joins TRBV4-1 and TRBJ2-1, with 9 positions matching TRBD1. CDR3 length: 16 residues. J was trimmed by 3 bases and V by 4 bases; bases with no gene match: 7. The germline gives CDR1 MGHRA, CDR2 YSYEKL. CDR3 DNA: TGCGCCAGCAGCCGGGGGACAGGGTTCGGCTACAATGAGCAGTTCTTC. It encodes CASSRGTGFGYNEQFF.